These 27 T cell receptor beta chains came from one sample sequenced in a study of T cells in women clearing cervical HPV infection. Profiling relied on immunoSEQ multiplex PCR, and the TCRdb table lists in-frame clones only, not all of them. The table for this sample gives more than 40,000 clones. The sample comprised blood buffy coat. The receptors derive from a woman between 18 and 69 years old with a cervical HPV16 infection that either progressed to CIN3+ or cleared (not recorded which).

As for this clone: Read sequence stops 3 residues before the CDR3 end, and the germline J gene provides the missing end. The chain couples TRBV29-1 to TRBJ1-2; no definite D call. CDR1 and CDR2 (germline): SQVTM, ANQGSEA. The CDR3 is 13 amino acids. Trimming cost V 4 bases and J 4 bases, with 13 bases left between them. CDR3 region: CSVAAGHFYGYTF. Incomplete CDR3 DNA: TGCAGCGTTGCAGCAGGCCACTTCTATGGC.

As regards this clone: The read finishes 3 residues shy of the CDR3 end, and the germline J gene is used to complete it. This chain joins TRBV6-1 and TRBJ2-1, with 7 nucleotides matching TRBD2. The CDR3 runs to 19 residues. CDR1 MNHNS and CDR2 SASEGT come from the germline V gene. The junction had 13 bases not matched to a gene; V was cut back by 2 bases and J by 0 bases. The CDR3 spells CASSELGLVAGNSYNEQFF. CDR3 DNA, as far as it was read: TGTGCCAGCAGTGAACTTGGACTAGTAGCGGGCAACTCCTACAATGAG.

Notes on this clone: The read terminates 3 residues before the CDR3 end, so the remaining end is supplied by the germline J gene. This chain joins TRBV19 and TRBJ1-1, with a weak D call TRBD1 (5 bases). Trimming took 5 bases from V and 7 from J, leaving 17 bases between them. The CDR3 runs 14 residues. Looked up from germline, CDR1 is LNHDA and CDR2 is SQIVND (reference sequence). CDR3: CASSSIDSGDEAFF. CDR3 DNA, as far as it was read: TGTGCCAGTAGTTCTATAGACAGCGGGGATGAA.

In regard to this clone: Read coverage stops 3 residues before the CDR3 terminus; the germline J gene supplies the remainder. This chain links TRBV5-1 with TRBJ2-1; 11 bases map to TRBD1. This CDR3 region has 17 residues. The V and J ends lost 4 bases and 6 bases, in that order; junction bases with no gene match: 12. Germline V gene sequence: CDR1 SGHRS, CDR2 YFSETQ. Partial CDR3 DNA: TGCGCCAGCAGCCTTGGGACAGGGGGACGGGATTTCAATGAG. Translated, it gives CASSLGTGGRDFNE. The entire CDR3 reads CASSLGTGGRDFNEQFF.

The sequenced part of the CDR3 DNA is TGTGCCAGCAGCTTAGGCAGAAATAGCGGGAGATATTACGAG. Translation gives CASSLGRNSGRYYE. The CDR3 in its entirety is CASSLGRNSGRYYEQYF. The chain employs TRBV13 and TRBJ2-7, with 9 positions matching TRBD2. The read is 3 residues too short to cover the CDR3 end, so that end is filled in from the germline J gene. J gave up 4 bases and V 0 bases, and 10 bases lay outside the gene matches. Per germline, CDR1 PRHDT and CDR2 FYEKMQ (reference sequence). The CDR3 consists of 17 residues.

The CDR3 sequence is CASTAGTANTEAFF. The covered CDR3 bases are TGTGCCAGCACCGCCGGGACAGCGAACACTGAA. V gene TRBV7-8 combines with J gene TRBJ1-1; 7 bases are a match to TRBD1. The read ends 3 residues before the CDR3 terminus; that terminus is restored from the germline J gene. This CDR3 is 14 amino acids long. V lost 7 bases, J lost 1 base, and 6 bases stayed unmatched. Germline CDR1 reads SGHVS; CDR2 reads FQNEAQ. Full variable domain (missing parts from reference TRBV7-8 and TRBJ1-1): GAGVSQSPRYKVAKRGQDVALRCDPISGHVSLFWYQQALGQGPEFLTYFQNEAQLDKSGLPSDRFFAERPEGSVSTLKIQRTQQEDSAVYLCASTAGTANTEAFFGQGTRLTVV.

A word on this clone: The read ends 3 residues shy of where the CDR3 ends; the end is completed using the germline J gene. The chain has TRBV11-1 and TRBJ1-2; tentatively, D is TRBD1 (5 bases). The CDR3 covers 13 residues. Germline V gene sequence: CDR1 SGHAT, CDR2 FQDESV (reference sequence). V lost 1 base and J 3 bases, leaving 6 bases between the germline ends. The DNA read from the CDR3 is TGTGCCAGCAGCTTAGAGGGGTACTATGGC. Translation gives CASSLEGYYG. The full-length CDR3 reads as CASSLEGYYGYTF.

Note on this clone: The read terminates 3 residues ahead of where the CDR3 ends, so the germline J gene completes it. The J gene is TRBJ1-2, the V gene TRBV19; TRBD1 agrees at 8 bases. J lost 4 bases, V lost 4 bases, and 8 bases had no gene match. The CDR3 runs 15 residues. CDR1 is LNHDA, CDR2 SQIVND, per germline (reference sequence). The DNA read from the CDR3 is TGTGCCAGTAGTACCCACCAGGGGGCTACCTATGGC. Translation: CASSTHQGATYG. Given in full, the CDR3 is CASSTHQGATYGYTF.

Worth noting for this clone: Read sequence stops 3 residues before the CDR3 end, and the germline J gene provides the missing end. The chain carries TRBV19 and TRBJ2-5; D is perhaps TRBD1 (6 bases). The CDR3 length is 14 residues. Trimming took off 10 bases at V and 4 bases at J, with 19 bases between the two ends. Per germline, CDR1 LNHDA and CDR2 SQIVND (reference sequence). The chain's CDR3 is CATEGQGKGETQYF. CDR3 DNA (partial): TGTGCCACCGAAGGCCAGGGGAAGGGAGAGACC. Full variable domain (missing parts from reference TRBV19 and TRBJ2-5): DGGITQSPKYLFRKEGQNVTLSCEQNLNHDAMYWYRQDPGQGLRLIYYSQIVNDFQKGDIAEGYSVSREKKESFPLTVTSAQKNPTAFYLCATEGQGKGETQYFGPGTRLLVL.

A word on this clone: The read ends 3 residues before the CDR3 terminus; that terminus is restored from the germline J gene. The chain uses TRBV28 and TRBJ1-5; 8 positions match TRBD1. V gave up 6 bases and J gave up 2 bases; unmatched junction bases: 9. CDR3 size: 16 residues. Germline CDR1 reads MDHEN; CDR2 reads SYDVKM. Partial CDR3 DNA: TGTGCCAGCAGACCTCAGGGGGCGGGAGGCAATCAGCCC. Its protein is CASRPQGAGGNQP. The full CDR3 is CASRPQGAGGNQPQHF.

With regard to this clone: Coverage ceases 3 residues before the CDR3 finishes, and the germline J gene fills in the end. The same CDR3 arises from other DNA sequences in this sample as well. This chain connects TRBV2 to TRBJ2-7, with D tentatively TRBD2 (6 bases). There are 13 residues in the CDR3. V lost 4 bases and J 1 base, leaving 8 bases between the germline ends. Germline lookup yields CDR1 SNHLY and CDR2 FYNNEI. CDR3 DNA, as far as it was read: TGTGCCAGCAGTGGGAGGGTTTCCTACGAG. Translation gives CASSGRVSYE. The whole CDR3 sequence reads CASSGRVSYEQYF.

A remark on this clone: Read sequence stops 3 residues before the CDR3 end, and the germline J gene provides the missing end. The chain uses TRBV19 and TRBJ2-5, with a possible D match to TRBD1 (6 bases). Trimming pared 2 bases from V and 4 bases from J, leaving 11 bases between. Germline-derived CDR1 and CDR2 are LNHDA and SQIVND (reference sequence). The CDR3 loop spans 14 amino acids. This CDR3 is CASSIQGSVETQYF. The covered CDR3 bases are TGTGCCAGTAGTATACAGGGGTCCGTAGAGACC.

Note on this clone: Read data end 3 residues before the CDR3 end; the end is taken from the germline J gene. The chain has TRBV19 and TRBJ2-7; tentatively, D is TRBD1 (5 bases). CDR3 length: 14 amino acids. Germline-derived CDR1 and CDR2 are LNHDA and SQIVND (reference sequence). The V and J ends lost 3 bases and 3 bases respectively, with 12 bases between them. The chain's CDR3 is CASSMAGLFYEQYF. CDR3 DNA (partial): TGTGCCAGTAGTATGGCAGGGCTTTTCTACGAG.

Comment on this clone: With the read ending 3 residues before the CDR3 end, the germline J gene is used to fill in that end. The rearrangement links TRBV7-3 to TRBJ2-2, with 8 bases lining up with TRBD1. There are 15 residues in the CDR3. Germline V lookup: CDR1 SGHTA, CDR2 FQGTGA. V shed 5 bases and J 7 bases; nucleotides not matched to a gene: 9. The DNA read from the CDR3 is TGTGCCAGCAGCGACGACAGGGGATTGGACGGGGAG. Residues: CASSDDRGLDGE. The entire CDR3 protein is CASSDDRGLDGELFF.

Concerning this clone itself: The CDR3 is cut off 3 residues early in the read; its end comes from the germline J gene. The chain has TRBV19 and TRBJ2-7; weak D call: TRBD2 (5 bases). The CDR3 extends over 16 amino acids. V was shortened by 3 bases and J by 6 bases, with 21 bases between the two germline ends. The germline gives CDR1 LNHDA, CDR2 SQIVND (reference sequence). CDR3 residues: CASSMGATNLDLEQYF. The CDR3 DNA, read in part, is TGTGCCAGTAGTATGGGAGCGACTAACTTAGATCTCGAG. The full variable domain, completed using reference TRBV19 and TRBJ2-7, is DGGITQSPKYLFRKEGQNVTLSCEQNLNHDAMYWYRQDPGQGLRLIYYSQIVNDFQKGDIAEGYSVSREKKESFPLTVTSAQKNPTAFYLCASSMGATNLDLEQYFGPGTRLTVT.

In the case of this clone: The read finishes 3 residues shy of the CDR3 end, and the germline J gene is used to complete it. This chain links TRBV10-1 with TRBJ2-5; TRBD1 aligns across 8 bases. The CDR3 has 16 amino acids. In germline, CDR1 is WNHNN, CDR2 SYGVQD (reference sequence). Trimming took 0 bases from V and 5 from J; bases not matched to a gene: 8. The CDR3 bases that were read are TGCGCCAGCAGTGAGTCCCGGACAGGGCTGAGGGAGACC. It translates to CASSESRTGLRET. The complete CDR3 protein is CASSESRTGLRETQYF.

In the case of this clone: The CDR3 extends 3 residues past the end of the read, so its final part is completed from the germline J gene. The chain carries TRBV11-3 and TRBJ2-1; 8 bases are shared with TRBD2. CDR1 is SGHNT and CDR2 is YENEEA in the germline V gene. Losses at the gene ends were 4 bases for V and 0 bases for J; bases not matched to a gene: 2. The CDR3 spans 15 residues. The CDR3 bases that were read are TGTGCCAGCAGCTCGGGACTAGACTCCTACAATGAG. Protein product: CASSSGLDSYNE. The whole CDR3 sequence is CASSSGLDSYNEQFF.

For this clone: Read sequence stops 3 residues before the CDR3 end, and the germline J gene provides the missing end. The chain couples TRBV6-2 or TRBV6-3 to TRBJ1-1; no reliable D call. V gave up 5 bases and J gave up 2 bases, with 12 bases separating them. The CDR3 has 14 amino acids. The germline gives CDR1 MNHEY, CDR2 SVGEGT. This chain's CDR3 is CASSAEGLNTEAFF. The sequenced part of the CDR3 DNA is TGTGCCAGCAGTGCAGAGGGCCTCAACACTGAA.

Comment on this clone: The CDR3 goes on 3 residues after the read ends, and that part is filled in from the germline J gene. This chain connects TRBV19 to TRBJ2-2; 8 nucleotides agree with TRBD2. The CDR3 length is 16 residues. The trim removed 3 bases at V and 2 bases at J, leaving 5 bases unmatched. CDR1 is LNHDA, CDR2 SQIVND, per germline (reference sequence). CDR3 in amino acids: CASSILLAGNTGELFF. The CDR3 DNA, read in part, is TGTGCCAGTAGTATTCTCCTAGCGGGCAACACCGGGGAG.

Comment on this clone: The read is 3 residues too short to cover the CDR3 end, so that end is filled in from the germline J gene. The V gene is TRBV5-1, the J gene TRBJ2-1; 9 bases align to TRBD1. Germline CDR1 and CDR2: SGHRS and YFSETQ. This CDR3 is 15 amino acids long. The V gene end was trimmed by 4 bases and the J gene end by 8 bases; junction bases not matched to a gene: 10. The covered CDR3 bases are TGCGCCAGCAGCCCCGGGACAGGGTTTGTCTATGAG. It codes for CASSPGTGFVYE. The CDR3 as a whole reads CASSPGTGFVYEQFF.

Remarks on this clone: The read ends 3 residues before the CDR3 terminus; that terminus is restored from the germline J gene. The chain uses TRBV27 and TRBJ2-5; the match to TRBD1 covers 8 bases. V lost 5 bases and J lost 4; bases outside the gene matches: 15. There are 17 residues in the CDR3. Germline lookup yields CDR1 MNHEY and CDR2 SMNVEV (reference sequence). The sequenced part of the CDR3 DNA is TGTGCCAGCAGTATACGCGCAGGGGGCGCATTAGGAGAGACC. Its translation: CASSIRAGGALGET. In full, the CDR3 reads CASSIRAGGALGETQYF.

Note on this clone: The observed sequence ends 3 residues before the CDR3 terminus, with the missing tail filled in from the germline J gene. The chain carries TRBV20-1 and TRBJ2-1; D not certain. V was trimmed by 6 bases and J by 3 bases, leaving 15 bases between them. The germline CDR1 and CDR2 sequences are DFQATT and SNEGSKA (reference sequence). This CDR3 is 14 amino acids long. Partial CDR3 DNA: TGCAGTGCATCCCCAGTCCACTACTACAATGAG. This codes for CSASPVHYYNE. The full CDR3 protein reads CSASPVHYYNEQFF.

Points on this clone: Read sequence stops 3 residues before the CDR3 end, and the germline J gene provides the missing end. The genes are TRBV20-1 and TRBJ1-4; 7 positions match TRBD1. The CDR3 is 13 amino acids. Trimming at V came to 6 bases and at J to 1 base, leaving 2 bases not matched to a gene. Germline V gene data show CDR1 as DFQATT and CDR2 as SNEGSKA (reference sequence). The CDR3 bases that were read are TGCAGTGCCGGACAGGAAACTAATGAAAAA. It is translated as CSAGQETNEK. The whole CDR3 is CSAGQETNEKLFF.

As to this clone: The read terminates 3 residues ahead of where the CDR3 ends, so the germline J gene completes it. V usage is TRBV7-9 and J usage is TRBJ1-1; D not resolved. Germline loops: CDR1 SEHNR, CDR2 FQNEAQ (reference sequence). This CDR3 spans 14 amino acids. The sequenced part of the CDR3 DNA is TGTGCCAGCAGCTTCCGTCTAGCGGGAGTCTCC. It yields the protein CASSFRLAGVS. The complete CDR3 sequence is CASSFRLAGVSAFF.

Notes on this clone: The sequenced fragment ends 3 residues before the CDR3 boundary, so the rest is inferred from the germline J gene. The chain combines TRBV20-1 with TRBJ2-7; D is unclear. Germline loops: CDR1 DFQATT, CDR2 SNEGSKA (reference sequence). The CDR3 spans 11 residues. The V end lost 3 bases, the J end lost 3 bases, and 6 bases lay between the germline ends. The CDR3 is CSASKGYEQYF. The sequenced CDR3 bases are TGCAGTGCTAGCAAAGGCTACGAG.

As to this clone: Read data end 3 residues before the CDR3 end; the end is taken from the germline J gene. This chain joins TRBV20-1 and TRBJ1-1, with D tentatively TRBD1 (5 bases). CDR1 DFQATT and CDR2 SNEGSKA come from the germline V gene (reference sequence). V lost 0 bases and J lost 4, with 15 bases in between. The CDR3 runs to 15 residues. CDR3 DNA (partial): TGCAGTGCTAGAGATTACGGGGGAGTTAGCACTGAA. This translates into CSARDYGGVSTE. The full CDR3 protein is CSARDYGGVSTEAFF.

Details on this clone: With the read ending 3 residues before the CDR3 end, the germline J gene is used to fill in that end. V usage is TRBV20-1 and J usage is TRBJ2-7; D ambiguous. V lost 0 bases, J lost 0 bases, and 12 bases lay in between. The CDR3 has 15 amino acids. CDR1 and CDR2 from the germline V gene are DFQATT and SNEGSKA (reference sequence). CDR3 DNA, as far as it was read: TGCAGTGCTAGAGACCCGTACGGTCCCTCCTACGAG. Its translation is CSARDPYGPSYE. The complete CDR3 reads CSARDPYGPSYEQYF.